This TCR beta chain was identified in a study of CD8 T cells in ankylosing spondylitis (TCRdb year 2017). Concerning the study at large: The study profiled T cell receptor beta repertoires in healthy donors and ankylosing spondylitis patients to find disease-linked TCR variants. The full study cohort was made up of 25 ankylosing spondylitis patients and about a hundred healthy donors. Samples of peripheral blood were taken, and for ankylosing spondylitis patients, synovial fluid was collected as well.

Of note for this clonotype: Its antigen is currently not known. No quality values exist for individual bases; no much larger clone is one base distant.

Sequenced on an Illumina HiSeq 2500. TCR beta libraries were prepared by quantitative 5'-RACE with molecular barcodes. The authors processed their data as follows. To identify disease-linked TCR variants, a new computational method was used, one built on a probabilistic model of VDJ rearrangement. The public sequencing data were trimmed at Q25 with fastp and processed into clonotypes with MiXCR by TCRdb, which kept only in-frame beta chains. Rows are combined by CDR3 protein, so each entry shows the most common genes and DNA. The V and J calls, along with clone size, are taken from TCRdb and not from the paper's own processing. This sample gives fewer than 400,000 distinct CDR3 sequences in total; 20% to 25% of them show up just once. About 17% of the sample rests with the top ten. The CDR1 and CDR2 encoded by the germline V gene are SGHTA and FQGTGA. Taken from cysteine to phenylalanine, the CDR3 has 14 residues. The entry retains the CDR3 DNA only, 42 bases that are in frame from base 1. The germline V end is reduced by 6 bases and the J end by 5 bases; junction bases left unmatched: 5.

The study at large found these results: Significant enrichment of the disease-linked clones was reported in matched synovial fluid samples from ankylosing spondylitis patients. The disease-linked clones showed a CD8+ phenotype and occurred at relatively low frequencies in peripheral blood. Some motif variants were previously reported in synovial fluid and blood of reactive arthritis patients, suggesting common disease-initiation mechanisms. A TCR beta motif made up of eight or nine highly homologous amino acid variants appeared to be characteristic of blood from ankylosing spondylitis patients.

This clonotype was obtained from a male donor with ankylosing spondylitis. Recombination joined TRBV7-3 with TRBJ2-1; TRBD1 lines up with 9 middle nucleotides. The sequenced sample consisted of blood, either unsorted or a sorted T cell fraction (not recorded which). This receptor carries the CDR3 CASRRTGADNEQFF. In nucleotide form, the sequence is TGTGCCAGCAGACGGACAGGGGCGGACAATGAGCAGTTCTTC.